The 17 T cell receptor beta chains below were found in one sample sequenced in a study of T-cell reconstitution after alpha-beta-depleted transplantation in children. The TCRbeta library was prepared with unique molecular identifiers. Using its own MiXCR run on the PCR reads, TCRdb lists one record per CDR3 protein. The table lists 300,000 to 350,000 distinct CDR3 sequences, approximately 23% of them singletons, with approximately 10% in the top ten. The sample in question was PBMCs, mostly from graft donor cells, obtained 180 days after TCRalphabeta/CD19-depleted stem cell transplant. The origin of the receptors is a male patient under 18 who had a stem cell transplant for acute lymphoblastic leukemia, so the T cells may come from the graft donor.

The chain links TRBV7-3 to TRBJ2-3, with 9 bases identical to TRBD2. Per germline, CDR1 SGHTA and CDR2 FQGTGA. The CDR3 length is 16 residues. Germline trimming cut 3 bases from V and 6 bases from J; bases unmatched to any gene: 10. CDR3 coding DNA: TGTGCCAGCAGCTTTGTAGCGGGAGCCCCCCACGATACGCAGTATTTT. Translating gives CASSFVAGAPHDTQYF.

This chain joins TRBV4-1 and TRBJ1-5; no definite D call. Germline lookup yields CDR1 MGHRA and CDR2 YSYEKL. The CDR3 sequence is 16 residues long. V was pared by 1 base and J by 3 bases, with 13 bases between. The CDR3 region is CASSQGAVTINQPQHF. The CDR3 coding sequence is TGCGCCAGCAGCCAAGGAGCGGTAACAATCAATCAGCCCCAGCATTTT.

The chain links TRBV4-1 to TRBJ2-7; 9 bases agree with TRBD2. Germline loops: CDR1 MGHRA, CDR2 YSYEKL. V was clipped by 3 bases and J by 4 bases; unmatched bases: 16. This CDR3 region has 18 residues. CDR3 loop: CASSHLGLALTRPYEQYF. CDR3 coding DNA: TGCGCCAGCAGCCATCTGGGACTAGCCTTAACAAGACCTTACGAGCAGTACTTC.

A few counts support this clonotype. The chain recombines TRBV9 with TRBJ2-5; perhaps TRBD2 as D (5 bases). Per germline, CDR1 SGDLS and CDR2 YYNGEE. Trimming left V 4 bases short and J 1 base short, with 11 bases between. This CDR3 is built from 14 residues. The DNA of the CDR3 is TGTGCCAGCAGCATCGGGATCTCCCAAGAGACCCAGTACTTC. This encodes CASSIGISQETQYF.

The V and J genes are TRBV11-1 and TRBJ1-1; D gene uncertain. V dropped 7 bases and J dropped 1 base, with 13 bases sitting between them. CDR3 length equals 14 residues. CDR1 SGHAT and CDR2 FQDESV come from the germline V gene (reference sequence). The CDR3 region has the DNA TGTGCCAGCATCCGGGCAATCTCGAACACTGAAGCTTTCTTT. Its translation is CASIRAISNTEAFF.

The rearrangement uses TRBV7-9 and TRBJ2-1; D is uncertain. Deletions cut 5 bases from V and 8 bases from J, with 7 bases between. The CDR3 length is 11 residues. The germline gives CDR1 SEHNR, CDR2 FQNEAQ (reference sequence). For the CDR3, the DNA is TGTGCCAGCAGCACCCACTATGAGCAGTTCTTC. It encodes CASSTHYEQFF.

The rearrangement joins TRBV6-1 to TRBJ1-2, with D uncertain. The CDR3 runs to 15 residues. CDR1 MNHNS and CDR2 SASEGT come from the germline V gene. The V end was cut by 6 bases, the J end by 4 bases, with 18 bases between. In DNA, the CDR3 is TGTGCCAGCAGCCCAATCCGAACCCCTCTCTATGGCTACACCTTC. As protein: CASSPIRTPLYGYTF.

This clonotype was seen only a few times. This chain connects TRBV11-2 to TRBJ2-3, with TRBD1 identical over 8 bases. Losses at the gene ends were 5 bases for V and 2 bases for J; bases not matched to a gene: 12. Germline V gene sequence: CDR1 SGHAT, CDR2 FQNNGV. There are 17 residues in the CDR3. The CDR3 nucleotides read TGTGCCAGCAGCCCCCCGACAGGGGAGAGCCCCACAGATACGCAGTATTTT. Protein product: CASSPPTGESPTDTQYF.

CDR3 sequence: CASSLLAPPSYEQYF. The CDR3 coding sequence is TGTGCCAGCAGCTTACTAGCGCCTCCCTCCTACGAGCAGTACTTC. The chain uses TRBV14 and TRBJ2-7; 7 positions agree with TRBD2. J was trimmed by 0 bases and V by 5 bases; bases with no gene match: 7. The length of the CDR3 is 15 residues. Germline CDR1 SGHDN, CDR2 FVKESK.

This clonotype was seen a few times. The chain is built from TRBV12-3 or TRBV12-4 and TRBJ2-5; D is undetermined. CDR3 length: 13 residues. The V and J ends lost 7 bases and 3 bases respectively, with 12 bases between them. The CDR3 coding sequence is TGTGCCAGCACCTCTGGGCCGGAAGAGACCCAGTACTTC. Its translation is CASTSGPEETQYF.

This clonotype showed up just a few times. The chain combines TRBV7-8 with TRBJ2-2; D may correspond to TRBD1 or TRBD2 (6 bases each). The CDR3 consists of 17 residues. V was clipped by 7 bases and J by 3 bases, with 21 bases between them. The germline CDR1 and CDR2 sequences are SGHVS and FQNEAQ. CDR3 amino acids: CASTYGGNHIYTGELFF. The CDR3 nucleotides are TGTGCCAGCACCTACGGGGGCAACCACATTTACACCGGGGAGCTGTTTTTT.

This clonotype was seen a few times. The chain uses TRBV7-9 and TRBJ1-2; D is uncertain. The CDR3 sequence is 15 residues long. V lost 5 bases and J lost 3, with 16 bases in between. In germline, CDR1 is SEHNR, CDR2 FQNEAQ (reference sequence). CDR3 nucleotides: TGTGCCAGCAGCGGCCGGGGTCGTCCCCACTATGGCTACACCTTC. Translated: CASSGRGRPHYGYTF.

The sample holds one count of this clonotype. The DNA of the CDR3 is TGTGCCACGTGGACATCAGCCGGGGAGCTGTTTTTT. Amino acids: CATWTSAGELFF. The chain employs TRBV2 and TRBJ2-2, with D possibly TRBD1 on 5 matching bases. The CDR3 loop spans 12 amino acids. Deletions cut 10 bases from V and 6 bases from J, with 12 bases between. The V gene's germline CDR1 is SNHLY and CDR2 FYNNEI.

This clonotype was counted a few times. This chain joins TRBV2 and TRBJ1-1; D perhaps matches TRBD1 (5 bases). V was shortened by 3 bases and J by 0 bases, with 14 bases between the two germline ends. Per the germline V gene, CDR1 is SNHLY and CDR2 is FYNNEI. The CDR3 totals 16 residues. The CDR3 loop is CASSDELGTLNTEAFF. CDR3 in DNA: TGTGCCAGCAGTGATGAGTTAGGGACCCTGAACACTGAAGCTTTCTTT.

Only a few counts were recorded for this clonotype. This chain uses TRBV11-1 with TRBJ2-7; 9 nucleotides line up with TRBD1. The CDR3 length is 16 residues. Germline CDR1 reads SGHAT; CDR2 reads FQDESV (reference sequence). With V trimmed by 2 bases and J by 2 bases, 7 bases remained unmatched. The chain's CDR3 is CASSLWGRQGAYEQYF. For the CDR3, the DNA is TGTGCCAGCAGCTTATGGGGACGACAGGGGGCCTACGAGCAGTACTTC.

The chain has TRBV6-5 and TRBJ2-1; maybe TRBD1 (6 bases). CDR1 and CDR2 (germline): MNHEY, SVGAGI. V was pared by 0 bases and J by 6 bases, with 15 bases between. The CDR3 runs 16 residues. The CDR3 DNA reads TGTGCCAGCAGTTACTCTTTTGGGACAACCTTCAATGAGCAGTTCTTC. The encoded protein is CASSYSFGTTFNEQFF.

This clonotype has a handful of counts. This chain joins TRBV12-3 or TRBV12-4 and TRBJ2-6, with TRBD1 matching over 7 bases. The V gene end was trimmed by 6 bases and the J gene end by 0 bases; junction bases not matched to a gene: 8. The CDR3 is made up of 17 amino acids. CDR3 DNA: TGTGCCAGCAGGTCCCGGGACAGCCTCTCTGGGGCCAACGTCCTGACTTTC. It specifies CASRSRDSLSGANVLTF.